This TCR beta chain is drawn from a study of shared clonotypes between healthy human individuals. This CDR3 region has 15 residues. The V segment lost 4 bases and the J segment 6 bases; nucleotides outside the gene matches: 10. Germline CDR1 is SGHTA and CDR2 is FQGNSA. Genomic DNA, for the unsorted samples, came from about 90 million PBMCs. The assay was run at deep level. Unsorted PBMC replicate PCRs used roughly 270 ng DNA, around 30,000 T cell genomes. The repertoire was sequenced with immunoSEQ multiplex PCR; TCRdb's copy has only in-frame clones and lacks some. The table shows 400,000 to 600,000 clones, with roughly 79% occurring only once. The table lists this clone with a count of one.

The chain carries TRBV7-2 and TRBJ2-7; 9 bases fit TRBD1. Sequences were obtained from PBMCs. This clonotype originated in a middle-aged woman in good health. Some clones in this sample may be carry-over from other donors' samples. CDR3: CASSSRQGVLLEQYF. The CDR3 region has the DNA TGTGCCAGCAGCTCTCGACAGGGGGTACTCCTCGAGCAGTACTTC.